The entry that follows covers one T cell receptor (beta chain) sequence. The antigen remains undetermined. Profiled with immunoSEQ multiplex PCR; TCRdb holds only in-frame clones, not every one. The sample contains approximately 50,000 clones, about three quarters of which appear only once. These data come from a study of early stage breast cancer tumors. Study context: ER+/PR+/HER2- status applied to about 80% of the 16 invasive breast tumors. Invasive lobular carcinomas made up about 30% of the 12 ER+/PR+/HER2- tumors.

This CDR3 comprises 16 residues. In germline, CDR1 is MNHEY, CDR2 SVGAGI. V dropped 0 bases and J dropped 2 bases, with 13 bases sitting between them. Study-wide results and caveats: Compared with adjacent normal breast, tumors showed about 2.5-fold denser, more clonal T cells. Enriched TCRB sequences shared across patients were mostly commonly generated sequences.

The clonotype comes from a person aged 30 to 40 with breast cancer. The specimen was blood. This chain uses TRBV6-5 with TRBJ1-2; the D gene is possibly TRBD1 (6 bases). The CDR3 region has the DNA TGTGCCAGCAGTTACTCCTCGGGGGCGAGGAACTATGGCTACACCTTC. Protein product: CASSYSSGARNYGYTF.